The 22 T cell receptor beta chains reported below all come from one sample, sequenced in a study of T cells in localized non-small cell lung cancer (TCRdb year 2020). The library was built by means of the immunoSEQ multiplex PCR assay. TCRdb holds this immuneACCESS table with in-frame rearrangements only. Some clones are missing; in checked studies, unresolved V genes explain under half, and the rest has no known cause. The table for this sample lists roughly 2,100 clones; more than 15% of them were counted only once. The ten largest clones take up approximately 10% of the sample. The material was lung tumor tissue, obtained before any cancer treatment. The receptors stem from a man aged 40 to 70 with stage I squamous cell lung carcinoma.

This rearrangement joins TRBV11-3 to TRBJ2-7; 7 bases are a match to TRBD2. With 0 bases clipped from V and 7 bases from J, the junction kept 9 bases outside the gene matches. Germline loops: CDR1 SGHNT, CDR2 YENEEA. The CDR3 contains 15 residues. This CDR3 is CASSLETAGLSEQYF. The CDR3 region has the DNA TGTGCCAGCAGCTTAGAAACAGCGGGGTTGTCTGAGCAGTACTTC.

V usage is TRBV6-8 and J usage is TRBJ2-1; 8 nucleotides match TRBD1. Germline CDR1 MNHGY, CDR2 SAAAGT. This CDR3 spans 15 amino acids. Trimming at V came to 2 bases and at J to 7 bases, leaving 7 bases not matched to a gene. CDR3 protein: CASSYAGTGGNEQFF. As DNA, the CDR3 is TGTGCCAGCAGTTACGCGGGGACAGGCGGGAATGAGCAGTTCTTC.

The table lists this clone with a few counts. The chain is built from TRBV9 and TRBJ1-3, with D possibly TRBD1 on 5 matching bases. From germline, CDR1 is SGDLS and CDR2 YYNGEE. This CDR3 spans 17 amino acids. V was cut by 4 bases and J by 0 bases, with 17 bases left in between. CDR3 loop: CASSSLGLINSGNTIYF. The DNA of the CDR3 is TGTGCCAGCAGCTCCCTGGGACTGATTAACTCTGGAAACACCATATATTTT.

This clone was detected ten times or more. The CDR3 reads CASSSREKGVTEAFF. In DNA form, the CDR3 reads TGTGCCAGCAGCTCCAGGGAGAAAGGGGTCACTGAAGCTTTCTTT. V usage is TRBV2 and J usage is TRBJ1-1, with D possibly TRBD1 on 5 matching bases. Trimming removed 6 bases from V and 4 bases from J, with 18 bases in between. Germline values: CDR1 SNHLY, CDR2 FYNNEI. This CDR3 is 15 amino acids long.

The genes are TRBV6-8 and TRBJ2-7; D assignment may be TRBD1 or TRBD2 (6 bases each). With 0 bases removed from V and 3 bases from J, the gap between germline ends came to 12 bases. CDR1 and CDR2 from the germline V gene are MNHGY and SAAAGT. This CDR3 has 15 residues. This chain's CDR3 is CASSYSRDTLYEQYF. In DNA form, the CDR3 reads TGTGCCAGCAGTTACTCGCGGGACACCCTCTACGAGCAGTACTTC.

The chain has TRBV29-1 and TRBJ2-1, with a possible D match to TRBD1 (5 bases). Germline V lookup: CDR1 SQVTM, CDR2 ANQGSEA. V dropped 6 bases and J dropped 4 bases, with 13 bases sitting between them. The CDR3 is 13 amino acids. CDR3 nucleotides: TGCAGCGTAGGGGCTCAAGGATACAATGAGCAGTTCTTC. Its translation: CSVGAQGYNEQFF.

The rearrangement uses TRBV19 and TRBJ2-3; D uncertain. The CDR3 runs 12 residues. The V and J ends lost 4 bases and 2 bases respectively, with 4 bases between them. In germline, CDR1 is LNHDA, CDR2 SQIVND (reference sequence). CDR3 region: CASSTNTDTQYF. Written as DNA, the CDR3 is TGTGCCAGTAGTACTAACACAGATACGCAGTATTTT.

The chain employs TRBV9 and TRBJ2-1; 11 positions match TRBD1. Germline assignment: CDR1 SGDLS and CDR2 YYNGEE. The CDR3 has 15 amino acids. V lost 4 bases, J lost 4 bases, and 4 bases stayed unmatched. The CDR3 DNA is TGTGCCAGCAGCCTCGGGACAGGGGGTTACAATGAGCAGTTCTTC. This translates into CASSLGTGGYNEQFF. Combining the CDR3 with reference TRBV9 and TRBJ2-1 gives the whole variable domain DSGVTQTPKHLITATGQRVTLRCSPRSGDLSVYWYQQSLDQGLQFLIQYYNGEERAKGNILERFSAQQFPDLHSELNLSSLELGDSALYFCASSLGTGGYNEQFFGPGTRLTVL.

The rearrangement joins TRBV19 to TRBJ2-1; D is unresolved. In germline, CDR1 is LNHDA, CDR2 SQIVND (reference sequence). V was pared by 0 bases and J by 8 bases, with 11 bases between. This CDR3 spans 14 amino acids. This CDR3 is CASSIEIGPYEQFF. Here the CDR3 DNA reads TGTGCCAGTAGTATAGAGATCGGCCCCTATGAGCAGTTCTTC.

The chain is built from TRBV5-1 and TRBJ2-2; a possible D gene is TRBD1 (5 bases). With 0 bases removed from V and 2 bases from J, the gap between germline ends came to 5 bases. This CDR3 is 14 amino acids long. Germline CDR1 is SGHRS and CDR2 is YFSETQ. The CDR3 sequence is CASSLGTNTGELFF. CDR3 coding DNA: TGCGCCAGCAGCTTGGGGACAAACACCGGGGAGCTGTTTTTT. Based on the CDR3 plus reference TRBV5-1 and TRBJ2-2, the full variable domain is KAGVTQTPRYLIKTRGQQVTLSCSPISGHRSVSWYQQTPGQGLQFLFEYFSETQRNKGNFPGRFSGRQFSNSRSEMNVSTLELGDSALYLCASSLGTNTGELFFGEGSRLTVL.

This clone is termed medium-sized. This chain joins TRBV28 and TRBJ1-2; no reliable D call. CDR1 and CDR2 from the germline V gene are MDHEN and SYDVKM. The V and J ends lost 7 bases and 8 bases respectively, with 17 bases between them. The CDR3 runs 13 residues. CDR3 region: CASKLGPRRGYTF. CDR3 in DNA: TGTGCCAGCAAACTCGGACCCCGGAGAGGCTACACCTTC.

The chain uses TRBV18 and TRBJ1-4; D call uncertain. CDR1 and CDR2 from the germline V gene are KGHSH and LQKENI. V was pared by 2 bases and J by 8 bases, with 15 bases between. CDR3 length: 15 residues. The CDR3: CASSPFDSPGEKLFF. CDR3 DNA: TGTGCCAGCTCACCATTCGACTCCCCGGGGGAAAAACTGTTTTTT.

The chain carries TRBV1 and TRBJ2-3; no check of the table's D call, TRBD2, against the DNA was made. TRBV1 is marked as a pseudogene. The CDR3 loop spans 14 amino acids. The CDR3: CASSQVGVTDTQYF. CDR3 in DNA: TGCGCCAGCAGCCAAGTAGGAGTCACAGATACGCAGTATTTT.

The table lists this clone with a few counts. This CDR3 is CASSQGAYNEQFF. Here the CDR3 DNA reads TGCGCCAGCAGCCAAGGGGCGTACAATGAGCAGTTCTTC. This chain links TRBV1 with TRBJ2-1; the table's TRBD1 call for D was not verified on the DNA. TRBV1 counts as a pseudogene. The CDR3 runs to 13 residues.

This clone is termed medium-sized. The CDR3 region has the DNA TGTGCCAGCAGCCACGGACAGGGGGCCACCACAGATACGCAGTATTTT. Encoded protein: CASSHGQGATTDTQYF. This chain connects TRBV11-3 to TRBJ2-3, with TRBD1 matching over 11 bases. V lost 5 bases to trimming and J lost 2 bases; unmatched junction nucleotides: 6. The CDR3 spans 16 residues. The germline V gene encodes CDR1 SGHNT and CDR2 YENEEA.

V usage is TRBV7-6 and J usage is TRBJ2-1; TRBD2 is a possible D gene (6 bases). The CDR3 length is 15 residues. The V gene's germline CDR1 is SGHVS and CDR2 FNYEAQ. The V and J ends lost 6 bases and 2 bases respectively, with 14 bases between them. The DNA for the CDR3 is TGTGCCAGCAGTAAGGCGGGATCTCCCTACAATGAGCAGTTCTTC. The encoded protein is CASSKAGSPYNEQFF.

The CDR3 reads CASSIWEDTQYF. As DNA, the CDR3 is TGTGCCAGTAGTATATGGGAAGATACGCAGTATTTT. V and J are TRBV19 and TRBJ2-3; no clear D. The CDR3 runs 12 residues. V was pared by 2 bases and J by 5 bases, with 5 bases between. CDR1 is LNHDA and CDR2 is SQIVND in the germline V gene (reference sequence).

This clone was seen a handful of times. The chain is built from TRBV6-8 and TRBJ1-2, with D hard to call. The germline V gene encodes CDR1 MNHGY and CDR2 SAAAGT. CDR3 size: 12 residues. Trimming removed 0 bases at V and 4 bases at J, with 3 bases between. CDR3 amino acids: CASSYSLYGYTF. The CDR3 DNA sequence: TGTGCCAGCAGTTACTCGCTCTATGGCTACACCTTC.

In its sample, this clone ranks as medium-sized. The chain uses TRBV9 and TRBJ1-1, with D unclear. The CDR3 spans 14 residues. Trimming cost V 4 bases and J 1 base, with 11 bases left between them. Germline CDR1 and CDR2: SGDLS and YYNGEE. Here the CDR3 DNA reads TGTGCCAGCAGCACCGGACCGTGGAACACTGAAGCTTTCTTT. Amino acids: CASSTGPWNTEAFF.

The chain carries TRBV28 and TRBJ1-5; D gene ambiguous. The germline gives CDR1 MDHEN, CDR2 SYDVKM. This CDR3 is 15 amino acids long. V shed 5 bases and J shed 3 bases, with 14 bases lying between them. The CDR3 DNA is TGTGCCAGCAGTGAGGTTTCGGGGAACAATCAGCCCCAGCATTTT. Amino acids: CASSEVSGNNQPQHF.

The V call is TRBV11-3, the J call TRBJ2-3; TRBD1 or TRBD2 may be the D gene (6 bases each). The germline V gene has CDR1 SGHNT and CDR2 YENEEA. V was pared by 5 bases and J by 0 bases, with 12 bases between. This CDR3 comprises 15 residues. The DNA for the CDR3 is TGTGCCAGCAGCCCAACGGGGGCTAGCACAGATACGCAGTATTTT. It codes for CASSPTGASTDTQYF.

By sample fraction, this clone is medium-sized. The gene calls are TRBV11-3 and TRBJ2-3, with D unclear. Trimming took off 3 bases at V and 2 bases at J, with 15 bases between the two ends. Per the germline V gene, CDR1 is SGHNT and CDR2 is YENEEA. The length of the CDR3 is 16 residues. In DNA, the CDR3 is TGTGCCAGCAGCTTGGTACCCGGATTACACACAGATACGCAGTATTTT. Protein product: CASSLVPGLHTDTQYF.